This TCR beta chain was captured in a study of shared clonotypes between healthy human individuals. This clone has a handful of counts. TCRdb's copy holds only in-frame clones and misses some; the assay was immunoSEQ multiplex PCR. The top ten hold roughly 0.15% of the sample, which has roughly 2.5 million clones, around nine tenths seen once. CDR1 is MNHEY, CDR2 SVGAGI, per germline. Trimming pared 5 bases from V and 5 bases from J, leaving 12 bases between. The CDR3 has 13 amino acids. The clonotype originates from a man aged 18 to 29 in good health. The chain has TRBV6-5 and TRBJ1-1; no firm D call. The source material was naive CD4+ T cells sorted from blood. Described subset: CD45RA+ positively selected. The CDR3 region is CASSLTITTEAFF. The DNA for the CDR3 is TGTGCCAGCAGTCTTACGATCACGACTGAAGCTTTCTTT.